These 16 T cell receptor beta chains originate from one sample sequenced in a study of beta chain features in type 1 diabetes. The isolated RNA, all of it, was reverse transcribed, so expressed TCRB transcripts were what got sequenced. Generated by immunoSEQ multiplex PCR, the TCRdb table keeps only in-frame clones and is missing some. The profile shows around 240,000 clones, about 9.3% of them singletons. Sequenced input: naive CD4+ T cells from blood. The receptors stem from a woman between 18 and 30 years old in good health.

This sequence joins TRBV6-1 and TRBJ1-3; D is possibly TRBD1 (5 bases). Germline assignment: CDR1 MNHNS and CDR2 SASEGT. V shed 7 bases and J shed 1 base, with 8 bases lying between them. The CDR3 sequence is 13 residues long. CDR3 residues: CASKAGSGNTIYF. The CDR3 DNA reads as TGTGCCAGCAAGGCAGGGTCTGGAAACACCATATATTTT.

The chain is built from TRBV7-9 and TRBJ2-5; a weak D match, TRBD2 (5 bases). Germline V CDR1 and CDR2: SEHNR, FQNEAQ (reference sequence). This CDR3 is 16 amino acids long. The V and J ends lost 4 bases and 1 base respectively, with 16 bases between them. CDR3 sequence: CASSSNRGAFQETQYF. The CDR3 region has the DNA TGTGCCAGCAGCTCCAACCGGGGTGCGTTCCAAGAGACCCAGTACTTC. The full variable domain, in which reference TRBV7-9 and TRBJ2-5 provide the parts outside the CDR3, is DTGVSQNPRHKITKRGQNVTFRCDPISEHNRLYWYRQTLGQGPEFLTYFQNEAQLEKSRLLSDRFSAERPKGSFSTLEIQRTEQGDSAMYLCASSSNRGAFQETQYFGPGTRLLVL.

V is TRBV5-6 and J is TRBJ2-5, with a possible D match to TRBD1 (5 bases). This CDR3 is 14 amino acids long. Trimming took 1 base from V and 0 from J, leaving 7 bases between them. CDR1 and CDR2 (germline): SGHDT, YYEEEE. The CDR3 sequence is CASSLQGHQETQYF. The CDR3 region has the DNA TGTGCCAGCAGCTTGCAGGGCCACCAAGAGACCCAGTACTTC. The full variable domain, its missing parts supplied by reference TRBV5-6 and TRBJ2-5, is DAGVTQSPTHLIKTRGQQVTLRCSPKSGHDTVSWYQQALGQGPQFIFQYYEEEERQRGNFPDRFSGHQFPNYSSELNVNALLLGDSALYLCASSLQGHQETQYFGPGTRLLVL.

This chain links TRBV5-1 with TRBJ2-3, with 14 bases lining up with TRBD2. The germline CDR1 and CDR2 sequences are SGHRS and YFSETQ. CDR3 size: 17 residues. V lost 3 bases and J lost 9; bases outside the gene matches: 12. CDR3 residues: CASSSGGLAGDPGTQYF. Written as DNA, the CDR3 is TGCGCCAGCAGCTCCGGGGGACTAGCGGGAGACCCGGGCACGCAGTATTTT.

The chain employs TRBV14 and TRBJ1-4; no clear D. CDR3 length: 15 residues. Between the trimmed V and J ends, which lost 4 bases and 8 bases, there was a span of 17 bases. CDR1 SGHDN and CDR2 FVKESK come from the germline V gene. CDR3: CASSPAGGPGEKLFF. CDR3 DNA: TGTGCCAGCAGCCCGGCGGGCGGACCAGGCGAAAAACTGTTTTTT.

This clone was picked up a small number of times. The gene calls are TRBV6-6 and TRBJ2-2, with D possibly being TRBD2 (7 bases). V gave up 7 bases and J gave up 8 bases, with 17 bases separating them. CDR3 length equals 14 residues. CDR1 is MNHNY, CDR2 SVGAGI, per germline (reference sequence). CDR3 region: CASIYGGPAGELFF. CDR3 in DNA: TGTGCCAGCATCTACGGGGGGCCGGCGGGGGAGCTGTTTTTT.

CDR3 nucleotide sequence: TGTGCCAGCAGCCCACTCGAGTGGGGCGGCACAGATACGCAGTATTTT. This encodes CASSPLEWGGTDTQYF. The gene calls are TRBV5-4 and TRBJ2-3; weak D call: TRBD1 (5 bases). V was pared by 4 bases and J by 1 base, with 16 bases between. There are 16 residues in the CDR3. The germline V gene has CDR1 SGHNT and CDR2 YYREEE (reference sequence).

In this sample, this clone turned up a few times. The chain links TRBV5-6 to TRBJ2-1; tentatively, D is TRBD2 (6 bases). CDR3 length equals 13 residues. Germline CDR1 is SGHDT and CDR2 is YYEEEE. Deletions cut 5 bases from V and 9 bases from J, with 15 bases between. CDR3 nucleotides: TGTGCCAGCAGGCTAGGCGGGGTGGGTGAGCAGTTCTTC. It is translated as CASRLGGVGEQFF.

This clone was seen more than once but under ten times. This sequence joins TRBV28 and TRBJ1-2, with 7 bases lining up with TRBD1. V dropped 5 bases and J dropped 5; count of bases not matched to a gene: 2. Germline V gene sequence: CDR1 MDHEN, CDR2 SYDVKM. CDR3 size: 12 residues. The CDR3 bases are TGTGCCAGCAGTACAGGGGTGTATGGCTACACCTTC. As protein: CASSTGVYGYTF.

CDR3 nucleotide sequence: TGCAGCGTCGGATGGATGGACAGTAACACTGAAGCTTTCTTT. Protein: CSVGWMDSNTEAFF. V is TRBV29-1 and J is TRBJ1-1; D possibly corresponds to TRBD1 (6 bases). This CDR3 has 14 amino acids. The ends were cut back, 6 bases at V and 2 bases at J, with 16 bases in the middle. Germline CDR1 is SQVTM and CDR2 is ANQGSEA. The whole variable domain, remainder taken from reference TRBV29-1 and TRBJ1-1, is SAVISQKPSRDICQRGTSLTIQCQVDSQVTMMFWYRQQPGQSLTLIATANQGSEATYESGFVIDKFPISRPNLTFSTLTVSNMSPEDSSIYLCSVGWMDSNTEAFFGQGTRLTVV.

The chain employs TRBV5-4 and TRBJ1-2, with TRBD1 matching 11 bases. CDR1 is SGHNT and CDR2 is YYREEE in the germline V gene (reference sequence). CDR3 size: 14 residues. The trim removed 4 bases at V and 7 bases at J, leaving 6 bases unmatched. CDR3 nucleotides: TGTGCCAGCAGCCCCGGACAGGGGGCGGCTGGCTACACCTTC. Its translation: CASSPGQGAAGYTF.

In its sample, this clone was seen a few times. The V gene is TRBV5-1, the J gene TRBJ2-5, with a weak D call TRBD2 (6 bases). This CDR3 has 16 residues. V was cut by 0 bases and J by 2 bases, with 14 bases left in between. Germline V gene data show CDR1 as SGHRS and CDR2 as YFSETQ. CDR3 bases: TGCGCCAGCAGCTTGGCCGGATGGGGGGAACAAGAGACCCAGTACTTC. It yields the protein CASSLAGWGEQETQYF. Full variable domain (rest looked up from reference TRBV5-1 and TRBJ2-5): KAGVTQTPRYLIKTRGQQVTLSCSPISGHRSVSWYQQTPGQGLQFLFEYFSETQRNKGNFPGRFSGRQFSNSRSEMNVSTLELGDSALYLCASSLAGWGEQETQYFGPGTRLLVL.

This clone appeared a few times. The rearrangement uses TRBV10-3 and TRBJ1-3; maybe TRBD1 (5 bases). CDR1 is ENHRY and CDR2 is SYGVKD in the germline V gene. CDR3 size: 15 residues. V lost 3 bases and J lost 4, with 13 bases in between. CDR3 loop: CAISDAGGYGNTIYF. The CDR3 nucleotides read TGTGCCATCAGTGATGCTGGGGGGTACGGAAACACCATATATTTT.

This clone was recorded a few times. This sequence joins TRBV29-1 and TRBJ1-2; D is unresolved. Germline-derived CDR1 and CDR2 are SQVTM and ANQGSEA. The germline V and J ends were trimmed by 7 bases and 0 bases, with 12 bases remaining between them. This CDR3 region has 13 residues. As DNA, the CDR3 is TGCAGCGATATCGCCGGGTCTAACTATGGCTACACCTTC. It yields the protein CSDIAGSNYGYTF.

This clone has only one observation. This chain links TRBV11-2 with TRBJ2-7; 8 nucleotides align to TRBD2. The V and J ends lost 4 bases and 2 bases, in that order; junction bases with no gene match: 10. CDR1 is SGHAT and CDR2 is FQNNGV in the germline V gene. The CDR3 sequence is 16 residues long. CDR3 DNA sequence: TGTGCCAGCAGCTCCCCGCTAGCGGGCGCTGCCTACGAGCAGTACTTC. Residues: CASSSPLAGAAYEQYF.

This clone was seen a handful of times. The chain joins TRBV19 to TRBJ2-7; 9 nucleotides match TRBD1. V dropped 5 bases and J dropped 6; count of bases not matched to a gene: 5. Germline loops: CDR1 LNHDA, CDR2 SQIVND (reference sequence). There are 13 residues in the CDR3. The CDR3 region is CASSAGTGSEQYF. CDR3 sequence (DNA): TGTGCCAGTAGTGCCGGGACAGGGAGCGAGCAGTACTTC.